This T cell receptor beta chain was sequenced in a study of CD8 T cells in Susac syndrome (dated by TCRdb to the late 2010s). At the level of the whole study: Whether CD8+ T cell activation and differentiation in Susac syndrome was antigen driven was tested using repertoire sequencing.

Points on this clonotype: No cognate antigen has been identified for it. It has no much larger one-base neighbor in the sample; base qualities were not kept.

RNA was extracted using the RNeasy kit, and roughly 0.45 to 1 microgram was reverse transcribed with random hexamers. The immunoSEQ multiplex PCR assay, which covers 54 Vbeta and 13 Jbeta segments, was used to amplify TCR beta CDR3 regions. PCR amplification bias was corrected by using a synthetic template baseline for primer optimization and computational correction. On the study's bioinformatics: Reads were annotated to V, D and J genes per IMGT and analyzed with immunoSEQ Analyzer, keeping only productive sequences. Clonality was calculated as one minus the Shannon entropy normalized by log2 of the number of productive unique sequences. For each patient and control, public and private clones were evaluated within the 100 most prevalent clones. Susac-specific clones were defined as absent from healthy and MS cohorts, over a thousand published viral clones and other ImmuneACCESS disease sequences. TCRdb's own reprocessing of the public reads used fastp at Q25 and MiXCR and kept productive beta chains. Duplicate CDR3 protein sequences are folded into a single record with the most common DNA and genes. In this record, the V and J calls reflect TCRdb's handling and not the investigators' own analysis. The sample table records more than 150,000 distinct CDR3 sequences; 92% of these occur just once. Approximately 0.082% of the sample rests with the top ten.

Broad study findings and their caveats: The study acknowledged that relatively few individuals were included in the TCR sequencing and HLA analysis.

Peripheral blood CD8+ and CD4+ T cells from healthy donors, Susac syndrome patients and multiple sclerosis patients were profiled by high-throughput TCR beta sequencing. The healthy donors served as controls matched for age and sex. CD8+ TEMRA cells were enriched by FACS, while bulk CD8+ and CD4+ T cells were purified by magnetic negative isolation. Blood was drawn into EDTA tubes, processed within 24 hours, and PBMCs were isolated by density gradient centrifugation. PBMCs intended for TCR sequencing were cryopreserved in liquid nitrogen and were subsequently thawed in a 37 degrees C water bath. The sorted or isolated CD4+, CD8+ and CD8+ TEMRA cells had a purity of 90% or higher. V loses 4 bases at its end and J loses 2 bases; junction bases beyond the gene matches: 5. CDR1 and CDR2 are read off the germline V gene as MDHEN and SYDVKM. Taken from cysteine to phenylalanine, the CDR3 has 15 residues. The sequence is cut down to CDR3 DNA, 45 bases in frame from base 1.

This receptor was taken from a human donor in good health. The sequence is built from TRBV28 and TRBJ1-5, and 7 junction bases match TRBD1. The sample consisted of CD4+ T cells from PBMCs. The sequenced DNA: TGTGCCAGCAGTTCCAACAGGGGAGGCAATCAGCCCCAGCATTTT. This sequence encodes CASSSNRGGNQPQHF.